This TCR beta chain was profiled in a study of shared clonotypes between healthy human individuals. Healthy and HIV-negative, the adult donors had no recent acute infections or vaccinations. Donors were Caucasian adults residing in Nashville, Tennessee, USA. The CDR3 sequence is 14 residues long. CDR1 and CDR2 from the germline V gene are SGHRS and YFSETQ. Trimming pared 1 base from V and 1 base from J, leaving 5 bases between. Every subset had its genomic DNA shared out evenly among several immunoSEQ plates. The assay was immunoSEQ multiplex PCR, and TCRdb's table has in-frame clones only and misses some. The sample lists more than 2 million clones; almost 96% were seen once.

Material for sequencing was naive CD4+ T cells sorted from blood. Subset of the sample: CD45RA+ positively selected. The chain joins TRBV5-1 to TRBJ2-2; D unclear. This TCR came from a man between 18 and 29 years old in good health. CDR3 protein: CASSLSENTGELFF. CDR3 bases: TGCGCCAGCAGCTTGTCAGAGAACACCGGGGAGCTGTTTTTT. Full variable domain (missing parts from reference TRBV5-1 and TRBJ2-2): KAGVTQTPRYLIKTRGQQVTLSCSPISGHRSVSWYQQTPGQGLQFLFEYFSETQRNKGNFPGRFSGRQFSNSRSEMNVSTLELGDSALYLCASSLSENTGELFFGEGSRLTVL.